Following are 31 T cell receptor beta chains from one sample sequenced in a study of CD8 T cells in Susac syndrome. The RNA, roughly 0.45 to 1 ug, was put through reverse transcription using random hexamers. TCRdb redid the calling of the immunoSEQ multiplex PCR reads with MiXCR, one entry per CDR3 protein. Among about 240,000 distinct CDR3 sequences listed, 90% to 97% were seen once. What was sequenced was CD4+ T cells from PBMCs. The receptors originated from a human donor with Susac syndrome.

This clonotype was counted once. This rearrangement joins TRBV29-1 to TRBJ2-3; the match to TRBD2 covers 10 bases. The trim removed 6 bases at V and 2 bases at J, leaving 11 bases unmatched. Germline V gene data show CDR1 as SQVTM and CDR2 as ANQGSEA. This CDR3 region has 16 residues. The CDR3 region is CSVKSWTSGATDTQYF. CDR3 DNA sequence: TGCAGCGTAAAATCCTGGACTAGCGGAGCCACAGATACGCAGTATTTT.

J is TRBJ2-7 and V is TRBV30; D not certain. CDR1 GTSNPN and CDR2 SVGIG come from the germline V gene (reference sequence). The V end was cut by 5 bases, the J end by 7 bases, with 18 bases between. The CDR3 contains 13 residues. DNA of the CDR3: TGTGCCTGGGGGTGGAAAGGGCTTGGAGAGCAGTACTTC. Its protein is CAWGWKGLGEQYF. Full variable domain (rest looked up from reference TRBV30 and TRBJ2-7): SQTIHQWPATLVQPVGSPLSLECTVEGTSNPNLYWYRQAAGRGLQLLFYSVGIGQISSEVPQNLSASRPQDRQFILSSKKLLLSDSGFYLCAWGWKGLGEQYFGPGTRLTVT.

J is TRBJ1-3 and V is TRBV20-1; the D is unclear. Germline V lookup: CDR1 DFQATT, CDR2 SNEGSKA (reference sequence). The CDR3 length is 13 residues. V lost 6 bases and J lost 4, with 13 bases in between. The CDR3 sequence: CSAIFGPGNTIYF. The CDR3 nucleotides are TGCAGTGCCATATTTGGACCGGGAAACACCATATATTTT.

With regard to this clonotype: One end of the junction is discordant with germline, which a read error may explain. V is TRBV5-1 and J is TRBJ2-4; 7 nucleotides match TRBD1. The CDR3 is 15 residues long. Looked up from germline, CDR1 is SGHRS and CDR2 is YFSETQ. The CDR3 protein is CASNLEPGQPNIQYF. As DNA, the CDR3 is TGCGCCAGCAACTTGGAACCGGGACAGCCAAACATTCAGTACTTC.

On this clonotype itself: Mismatch with germline at one junction end may stem from a read error. The chain employs TRBV6-4 and TRBJ1-5; D is unclear. The length of the CDR3 is 13 residues. Germline V gene sequence: CDR1 MRHNA, CDR2 SNTAGT. Here the CDR3 reads CAKADEGRQPKYF. The CDR3, as DNA: TGTGCCAAAGCGGACGAGGGCAGGCAGCCTAAATATTTT.

The rearrangement links TRBV7-8 to TRBJ1-1; D call uncertain. This CDR3 has 15 residues. Germline-derived CDR1 and CDR2 are SGHVS and FQNEAQ. V lost 1 base, J lost 0 bases, and 9 bases lay in between. Here the CDR3 DNA reads TGTGCCAGCAGCTTAGTGGATTTTATGAACACTGAAGCTTTCTTT. It codes for CASSLVDFMNTEAFF.

V is TRBV20-1 and J is TRBJ2-3, with no clear D. CDR3 length: 15 residues. V lost 0 bases and J lost 2, with 12 bases in between. Germline-derived CDR1 and CDR2 are DFQATT and SNEGSKA (reference sequence). The CDR3 nucleotides read TGCAGTGCTAGAGACCCTCTACGTTCCACAGATACGCAGTATTTT. This encodes CSARDPLRSTDTQYF.

This rearrangement joins TRBV18 to TRBJ2-7; 7 bases are shared with TRBD2. V shed 5 bases and J 5 bases; nucleotides not matched to a gene: 6. The CDR3 is 13 residues long. CDR1 is KGHSH and CDR2 is LQKENI in the germline V gene. The CDR3 protein is CASSGPAGDEQYF. The CDR3 region has the DNA TGTGCCAGCTCAGGCCCCGCGGGGGACGAGCAGTACTTC.

The CDR3 nucleotides are TGCGCCAGCAGCCTCCACCCTAGCGGGACCACAGATACGCAGTATTTT. Protein sequence: CASSLHPSGTTDTQYF. The chain links TRBV4-1 to TRBJ2-3, with 9 nucleotides matching TRBD2. The CDR3 is made up of 16 amino acids. Unmatched junction bases numbered 7, after V lost 4 bases and J lost 2 bases. Germline lookup yields CDR1 MGHRA and CDR2 YSYEKL.

V and J are TRBV18 and TRBJ1-1; TRBD1 is a possible D gene (5 bases). This CDR3 region has 11 residues. V was shortened by 2 bases and J by 12 bases, with 10 bases between the two germline ends. The germline gives CDR1 KGHSH, CDR2 LQKENI. In DNA, the CDR3 is TGTGCCAGCTCACCAGGGACGGAGACTTTCTTT. As protein: CASSPGTETFF.

V usage is TRBV30 and J usage is TRBJ1-1, with D unclear. Germline V gives CDR1 GTSNPN, CDR2 SVGIG (reference sequence). V lost 0 bases and J 6 bases, leaving 11 bases between the germline ends. CDR3 size: 13 residues. CDR3 loop: CAWSVLVFSEAFF. The CDR3 DNA sequence: TGTGCCTGGAGTGTATTAGTATTCTCTGAAGCTTTCTTT.

The V gene is TRBV2, the J gene TRBJ2-7; D is possibly TRBD2 (6 bases). CDR1 is SNHLY, CDR2 FYNNEI, per germline. The CDR3 has 12 residues. Trimming cost V 6 bases and J 5 bases, with 11 bases left between them. The CDR3 sequence is CASSQGGDEQYF. The CDR3 DNA follows: TGTGCCAGCAGCCAAGGAGGGGACGAGCAGTACTTC.

The chain combines TRBV30 with TRBJ2-7; D not resolved. Trimming cost V 0 bases and J 7 bases, with 10 bases left between them. Germline V CDR1 and CDR2: GTSNPN, SVGIG (reference sequence). The CDR3 is made up of 12 amino acids. The chain's CDR3 is CAWSVLSIEQYF. The CDR3 DNA reads TGTGCCTGGAGTGTACTCTCCATTGAGCAGTACTTC.

The V gene is TRBV20-1, the J gene TRBJ2-1; D uncertain. Germline CDR1 DFQATT, CDR2 SNEGSKA (reference sequence). The V and J ends lost 2 bases and 9 bases respectively, with 8 bases between them. The CDR3 is 11 amino acids. The CDR3 protein is CSARSGLEQFF. In DNA, the CDR3 is TGCAGTGCTAGAAGTGGGCTTGAGCAGTTCTTC.

The chain is built from TRBV9 and TRBJ2-5; D assignment may be TRBD1 or TRBD2 (5 bases each). The V gene lost 3 bases and the J gene lost 0 bases, with 9 bases spanning the gap. CDR3 size: 14 residues. The germline gives CDR1 SGDLS, CDR2 YYNGEE. CDR3 amino acids: CASSGGAYQETQYF. The DNA of the CDR3 is TGTGCCAGCAGCGGAGGGGCGTACCAAGAGACCCAGTACTTC.

This chain joins TRBV29-1 and TRBJ1-2; 9 bases are a match to TRBD1. CDR3 length: 14 amino acids. J lost 1 base, V lost 6 bases, and 6 bases had no gene match. CDR1 and CDR2 from the germline V gene are SQVTM and ANQGSEA. In DNA, the CDR3 is TGCAGCGTCGAGACAGGGGGGGATAACTATGGCTACACCTTC. Protein product: CSVETGGDNYGYTF.

This chain connects TRBV30 to TRBJ2-7, with D hard to call. V lost 1 base and J lost 5, with 18 bases in between. The length of the CDR3 is 15 residues. Germline assignment: CDR1 GTSNPN and CDR2 SVGIG (reference sequence). The chain's CDR3 is CAWSANIHRMNEQYF. CDR3 DNA sequence: TGTGCCTGGAGTGCCAACATTCACCGTATGAACGAGCAGTACTTC.

This clonotype was picked up one time. The rearrangement joins TRBV30 to TRBJ1-5, with 7 nucleotides matching TRBD1. The germline V gene encodes CDR1 GTSNPN and CDR2 SVGIG (reference sequence). V was clipped by 1 base and J by 5 bases; unmatched bases: 2. The CDR3 totals 13 residues. DNA for the CDR3: TGTGCCTGGAGTGCAGGGACAGATCAGCCCCAGCATTTT. Protein product: CAWSAGTDQPQHF.

The gene calls are TRBV7-2 and TRBJ2-1; 11 nucleotides agree with TRBD2. This CDR3 has 17 amino acids. Germline V gene lookup returns CDR1 SGHTA and CDR2 FQGNSA. V lost 7 bases, J lost 7 bases, and 15 bases stayed unmatched. Written as DNA, the CDR3 is TGTGCCAGCACCGCCGTCCTATTAGCGGGAGGGCCGAATGAGCAGTTCTTC. Translating gives CASTAVLLAGGPNEQFF.

In DNA form, the CDR3 reads TGTGCCAGTAGTATAACCCCGAACGACCTATCCGAGCAGTACTTC. This codes for CASSITPNDLSEQYF. The V call is TRBV19, the J call TRBJ2-7, with D unresolved. V dropped 2 bases and J dropped 6 bases, with 17 bases sitting between them. Germline-derived CDR1 and CDR2 are LNHDA and SQIVND (reference sequence). The CDR3 runs to 15 residues.

This chain uses TRBV12-3 or TRBV12-4 with TRBJ2-5, with TRBD2 matching over 10 bases. The CDR3 is 14 residues long. The ends lost 4 bases at V and 5 bases at J; junction bases unmatched: 4. The CDR3 DNA sequence: TGTGCCAGCAGTTCTAGCGGGAGCGGCGAGACCCAGTACTTC. As protein: CASSSSGSGETQYF.

The J gene is TRBJ2-7, the V gene TRBV2, with TRBD2 identical over 8 bases. V shed 4 bases and J 2 bases; nucleotides not matched to a gene: 1. CDR1 SNHLY and CDR2 FYNNEI come from the germline V gene. CDR3 length: 13 amino acids. CDR3 in DNA: TGTGCCAGCAGTGGAGCGGGAGCCTACGAGCAGTACTTC. Its protein product is CASSGAGAYEQYF. The variable domain in full, completed from reference TRBV2 and TRBJ2-7, reads EPEVTQTPSHQVTQMGQEVILRCVPISNHLYFYWYRQILGQKVEFLVSFYNNEISEKSEIFDDQFSVERPDGSNFTLKIRSTKLEDSAMYFCASSGAGAYEQYFGPGTRLTVT.

The chain has TRBV4-2 and TRBJ2-5; 10 nucleotides match TRBD1. The V gene end was trimmed by 3 bases and the J gene end by 7 bases; junction bases not matched to a gene: 11. CDR1 LGHNA and CDR2 YNFKEQ come from the germline V gene. The CDR3 loop spans 16 amino acids. The CDR3 spells CASSQAGTGESGTQYF. In DNA, the CDR3 is TGTGCCAGCAGCCAGGCCGGGACAGGGGAATCCGGGACCCAGTACTTC.

The chain employs TRBV4-2 and TRBJ2-2, with no clear D. Looked up from germline, CDR1 is LGHNA and CDR2 is YNFKEQ. This CDR3 spans 15 amino acids. V was trimmed by 0 bases and J by 5 bases, leaving 10 bases between them. The CDR3 sequence is CASSQDQHKTGELFF. CDR3 in DNA: TGTGCCAGCAGCCAAGATCAACACAAGACCGGGGAGCTGTTTTTT.

This clonotype has only one observation. For the CDR3, the DNA is TGTGCCAGCAGCCCCCCAGGAGTTTTGGGGGCCCAGCATTTT. Translation: CASSPPGVLGAQHF. This chain joins TRBV3-1 and TRBJ1-5; the D gene is possibly TRBD1 (5 bases). Trimming removed 4 bases at V and 11 bases at J, with 18 bases between. The CDR3 length is 14 residues. The germline CDR1 and CDR2 sequences are LGHDT and YNNKEL (reference sequence).

V and J are TRBV20-1 and TRBJ2-1, with TRBD2 identical over 7 bases. J gave up 2 bases and V 0 bases, and 10 bases lay outside the gene matches. Germline V gene data show CDR1 as DFQATT and CDR2 as SNEGSKA (reference sequence). This CDR3 has 17 amino acids. This CDR3 reads CSARDRIGGSTYNEQFF. Written as DNA, the CDR3 is TGCAGTGCTAGAGATCGTATAGGCGGGAGCACCTACAATGAGCAGTTCTTC.

The V gene is TRBV20-1, the J gene TRBJ2-1; D perhaps matches TRBD1 (5 bases). Germline V gene sequence: CDR1 DFQATT, CDR2 SNEGSKA (reference sequence). The V and J ends lost 6 bases and 4 bases respectively, with 16 bases between them. There are 14 residues in the CDR3. CDR3 residues: CSAIRSGKYNEQFF. For the CDR3, the DNA is TGCAGTGCCATCCGCTCAGGGAAATACAATGAGCAGTTCTTC.

The CDR3 is CASSGTGLITEAFF. CDR3 DNA: TGTGCCAGCAGCGGGACAGGGTTGATCACTGAAGCTTTCTTT. The chain combines TRBV12-3 or TRBV12-4 with TRBJ1-1; 9 bases agree with TRBD1. The V segment lost 6 bases and the J segment 4 bases; nucleotides outside the gene matches: 6. This CDR3 contains 14 residues.

The chain recombines TRBV5-1 with TRBJ1-1; D gene ambiguous. CDR1 is SGHRS and CDR2 is YFSETQ in the germline V gene. V was pared by 0 bases and J by 1 base, with 13 bases between. CDR3 length: 16 amino acids. This chain's CDR3 is CASSLVSAGGNTEAFF. As DNA, the CDR3 is TGCGCCAGCAGCTTGGTCTCCGCCGGAGGGAACACTGAAGCTTTCTTT.

The table lists this clonotype with a few counts. This chain joins TRBV23-1 and TRBJ2-3, with 8 bases identical to TRBD1. Being an ORF, TRBV23-1 has a function that is uncertain. CDR3 length equals 16 residues. The trim removed 7 bases at V and 8 bases at J, leaving 17 bases unmatched. CDR3 protein: CASTELPGQGVGTQYF. As DNA, the CDR3 is TGCGCCAGCACCGAACTCCCCGGACAGGGAGTTGGTACGCAGTATTTT.

The CDR3 protein is CSVVSGQGTYGYTF. The CDR3 nucleotides are TGCAGCGTCGTTTCGGGACAGGGTACCTATGGCTACACCTTC. This chain joins TRBV29-1 and TRBJ1-2, with 9 bases lining up with TRBD1. This CDR3 has 14 residues. Trimming at V came to 6 bases and at J to 4 bases, leaving 9 bases not matched to a gene. Germline CDR1 is SQVTM and CDR2 is ANQGSEA.